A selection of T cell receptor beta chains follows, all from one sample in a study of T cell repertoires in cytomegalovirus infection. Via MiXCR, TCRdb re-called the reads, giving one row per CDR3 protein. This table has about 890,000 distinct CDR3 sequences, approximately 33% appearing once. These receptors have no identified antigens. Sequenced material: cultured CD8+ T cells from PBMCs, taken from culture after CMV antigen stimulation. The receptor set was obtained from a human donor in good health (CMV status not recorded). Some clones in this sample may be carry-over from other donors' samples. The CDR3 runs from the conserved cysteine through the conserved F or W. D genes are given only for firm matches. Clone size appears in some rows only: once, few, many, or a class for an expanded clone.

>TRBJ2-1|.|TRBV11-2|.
CASSLTVYSYNEQFF
TGTGCCAGCAGCCTGACAGTTTATAGTTACAATGAGCAGTTCTTC
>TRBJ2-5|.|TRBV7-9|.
CASSLIPDDQYF
TGTGCCAGCAGCTTAATCCCCGACGACCAGTACTTC
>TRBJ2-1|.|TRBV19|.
CASSIGGLNYNEQFF
TGTGCCAGTAGTATCGGGGGGCTCAACTACAATGAGCAGTTCTTC
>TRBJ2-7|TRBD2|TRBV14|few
CASSQEGLAGITYEQYF
TGTGCCAGCAGCCAAGAGGGACTAGCGGGGATAACCTACGAGCAGTACTTC
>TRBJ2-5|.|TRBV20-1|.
CSARFEGVTQYF
TGCAGTGCCCGGTTTGAAGGGGTGACCCAGTACTTC
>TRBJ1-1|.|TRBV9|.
CASSPEGGPNTEAFF
TGTGCCAGCAGCCCCGAGGGGGGTCCCAACACTGAAGCTTTCTTT
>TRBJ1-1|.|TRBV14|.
CASSQEFEQLGSTEAFF
TGTGCCAGCAGCCAAGAATTTGAACAGCTGGGGAGCACTGAAGCTTTCTTT
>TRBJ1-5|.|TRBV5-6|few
CASSLAGTPFLPQHF
TGTGCCAGCAGCTTGGCCGGGACACCCTTTTTGCCCCAGCATTTT
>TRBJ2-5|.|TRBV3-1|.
CASSHQTEGSETQYF
TGTGCCAGCAGCCATCAAACAGAGGGGTCAGAGACCCAGTACTTC
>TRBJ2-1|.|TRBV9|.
CASSVGQSNYNEQFF
TGTGCCAGCAGCGTAGGGCAGAGCAACTACAATGAGCAGTTCTTC
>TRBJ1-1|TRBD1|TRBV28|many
CASSLRDRNTEAFF
TGTGCCAGCAGTTTAAGGGACAGGAACACTGAAGCTTTCTTT
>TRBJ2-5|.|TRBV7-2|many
CASSLVYRGRAETQYF
TGTGCCAGCAGCTTAGTATACCGGGGACGGGCCGAGACCCAGTACTTC
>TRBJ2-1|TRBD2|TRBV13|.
CASSSRAGTNNEQFF
TGTGCCAGCAGCTCTAGAGCGGGAACTAACAATGAGCAGTTCTTC
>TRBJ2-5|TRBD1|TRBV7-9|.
CASSDPSGTAPRGTQYF
TGTGCCAGCAGCGACCCCTCCGGGACAGCCCCTCGGGGGACCCAGTACTTC
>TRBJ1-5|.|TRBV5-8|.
CASSLRRVWGNQPQHF
TGTGCCAGCAGCTTGCGTAGGGTGTGGGGGAATCAGCCCCAGCATTTT
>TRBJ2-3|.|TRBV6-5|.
CASSWGATDTQYF
TGTGCCAGCAGTTGGGGGGCCACAGATACGCAGTATTTT
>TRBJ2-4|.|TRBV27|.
CASSLSGNIQYF
TGTGCCAGCAGTTTATCAGGGAACATTCAGTACTTC
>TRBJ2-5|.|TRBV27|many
CASRNRDYQETQYF
TGTGCCAGCAGGAACAGGGACTACCAAGAGACCCAGTACTTC
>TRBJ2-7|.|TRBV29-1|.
CSVEEQAPGEQYF
TGCAGCGTTGAAGAGCAGGCCCCGGGAGAGCAGTACTTC
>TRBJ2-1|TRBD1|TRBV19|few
CASSIEVEGAYEQFF
TGTGCCAGTAGTATAGAAGTCGAGGGGGCCTATGAGCAGTTCTTC
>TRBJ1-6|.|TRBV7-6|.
CASSFPDPYNSPLHF
TGTGCCAGCAGCTTCCCAGATCCCTATAATTCACCCCTCCACTTT
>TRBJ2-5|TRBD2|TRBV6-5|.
CASSYSGAGGQETQYF
TGTGCCAGCAGTTACTCGGGAGCGGGGGGCCAAGAGACCCAGTACTTC
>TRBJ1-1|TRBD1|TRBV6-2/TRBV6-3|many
CASSPSQGGNTEAFF
TGTGCCAGCAGCCCCTCACAGGGGGGAAACACTGAAGCTTTCTTT
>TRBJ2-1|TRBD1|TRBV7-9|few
CASGTGLKENEQFF
TGTGCCAGCGGGACAGGGCTCAAGGAGAATGAGCAGTTCTTC
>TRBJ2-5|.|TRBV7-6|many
CASSFAPDSQETQYF
TGTGCCAGCAGCTTTGCCCCGGACAGTCAAGAGACCCAGTACTTC
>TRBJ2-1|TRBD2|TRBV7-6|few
CASTAELAGSFYNEQFF
TGTGCCAGCACCGCGGAACTAGCGGGGTCCTTTTACAATGAGCAGTTCTTC
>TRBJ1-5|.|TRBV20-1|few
CSARDSSRWPQHF
TGCAGTGCTAGAGATAGCTCCAGATGGCCCCAGCATTTT
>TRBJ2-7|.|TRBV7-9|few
CASNGGTYEQYF
TGTGCCAGCAACGGGGGAACTTACGAGCAGTACTTC
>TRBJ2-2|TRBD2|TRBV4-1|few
CASSQDPSGGALGGTGELFF
TGCGCCAGCAGCCAAGATCCTAGCGGGGGGGCATTAGGCGGGACCGGGGAGCTGTTTTTT
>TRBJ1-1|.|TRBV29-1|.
CSVEIRTNTEAFF
TGCAGCGTTGAAATTAGGACGAACACTGAAGCTTTCTTT
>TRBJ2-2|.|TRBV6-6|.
CASSPGSIDGTGELFF
TGTGCCAGCAGTCCAGGGTCCATCGATGGCACCGGGGAGCTGTTTTTT
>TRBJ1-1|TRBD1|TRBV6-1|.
CASSEEDRQAYTEAFF
TGTGCCAGCAGTGAAGAGGACAGGCAGGCCTACACTGAAGCTTTCTTT
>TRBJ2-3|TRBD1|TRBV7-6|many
CASSPETGGSTDTQYF
TGTGCTAGCAGCCCAGAGACAGGGGGGAGCACAGATACGCAGTATTTT
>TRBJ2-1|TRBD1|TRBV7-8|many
CASRPGGAYNEQFF
TGTGCCAGCAGACCAGGGGGCGCCTACAATGAGCAGTTCTTC
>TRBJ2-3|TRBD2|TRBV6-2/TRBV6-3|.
CASGLGLGASTDTQYF
TGTGCCAGCGGTCTCGGACTAGGGGCTAGCACAGATACGCAGTATTTT
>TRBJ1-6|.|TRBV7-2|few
CASSLDFSYNSPLHF
TGTGCCAGCAGCTTGGACTTCTCCTATAATTCACCCCTCCACTTT
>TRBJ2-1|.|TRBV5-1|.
CASSLYGVEAYNEQFF
TGCGCCAGCAGCTTGTACGGGGTTGAAGCCTACAATGAGCAGTTCTTC
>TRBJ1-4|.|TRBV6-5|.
CASSSNFLAFSDEKLFF
TGTGCCAGCAGTTCAAACTTTCTCGCGTTTTCAGATGAAAAACTGTTTTTT
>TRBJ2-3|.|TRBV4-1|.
CASSLGGSGTDTQYF
TGCGCCAGCAGCCTCGGGGGAAGTGGGACAGATACGCAGTATTTT
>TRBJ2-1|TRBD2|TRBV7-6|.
CASSLVAGASDNEQFF
TGTGCCAGCAGCTTAGTAGCGGGGGCCTCTGACAATGAGCAGTTCTTC
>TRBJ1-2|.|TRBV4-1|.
CASSSGGNDYGYTF
TGCGCCAGCAGCAGTGGGGGGAACGACTATGGCTACACCTTC
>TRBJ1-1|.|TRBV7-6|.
CANSLVGGNTEAFF
TGTGCCAACAGCTTAGTAGGCGGGAACACTGAAGCTTTCTTT
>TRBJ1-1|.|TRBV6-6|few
CASSYINFGIGEAFF
TGTGCCAGCAGTTACATTAATTTTGGTATAGGGGAAGCTTTCTTT
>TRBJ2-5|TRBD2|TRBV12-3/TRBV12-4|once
CASSLRVSGGPRQKTQYF
TGTGCCAGCAGTTTAAGGGTTAGCGGGGGGCCTAGGCAAAAGACCCAGTACTTC
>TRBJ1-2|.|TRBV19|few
CASTLPGQTDGYTF
TGTGCCAGCACTCTGCCCGGACAGACAGATGGCTACACCTTC
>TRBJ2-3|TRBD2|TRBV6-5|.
CASSSEAGGPGDTQYF
TGTGCCAGCAGTTCCGAAGCGGGGGGGCCAGGGGATACGCAGTATTTT
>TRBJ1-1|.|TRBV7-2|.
CASSLAGGDTKAFF
TGTGCCAGCAGCTTAGCCGGGGGGGACACTAAAGCTTTCTTT
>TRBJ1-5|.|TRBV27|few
CASSLSTPYQPQHF
TGTGCCAGCAGTTTATCGACGCCTTATCAGCCCCAGCATTTT
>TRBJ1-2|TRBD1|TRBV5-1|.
CASSEGTGPSDGYTF
TGCGCCAGCAGCGAAGGGACAGGACCCTCGGATGGCTACACCTTC
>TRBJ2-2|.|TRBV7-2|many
CASSLEQGRVRTGELFF
TGTGCCAGCAGCTTAGAACAGGGGAGGGTTAGGACCGGGGAGCTGTTTTTT
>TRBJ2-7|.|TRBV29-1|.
CSVEWPGTVDYEQYF
TGCAGCGTTGAATGGCCAGGGACGGTGGACTACGAGCAGTACTTC
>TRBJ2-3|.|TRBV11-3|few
CASSPRPKRACTDTQYF
TGTGCCAGCAGCCCCCGCCCTAAACGGGCTTGCACAGATACGCAGTATTTT
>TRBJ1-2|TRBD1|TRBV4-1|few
CASSQEAGGYGYTF
TGCGCCAGCAGCCAGGAAGCAGGGGGCTATGGCTACACCTTC